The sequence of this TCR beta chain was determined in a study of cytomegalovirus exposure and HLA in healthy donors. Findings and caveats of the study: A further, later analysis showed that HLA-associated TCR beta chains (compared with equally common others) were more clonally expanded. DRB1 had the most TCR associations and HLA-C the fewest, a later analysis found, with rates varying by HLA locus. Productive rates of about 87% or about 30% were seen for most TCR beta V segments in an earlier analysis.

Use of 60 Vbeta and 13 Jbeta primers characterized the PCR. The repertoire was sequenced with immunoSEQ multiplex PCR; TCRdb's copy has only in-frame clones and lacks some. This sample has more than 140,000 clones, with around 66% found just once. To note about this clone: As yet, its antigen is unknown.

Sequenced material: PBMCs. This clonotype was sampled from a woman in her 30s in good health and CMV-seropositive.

The CDR3 protein is CASSVATSVYNEQFF. DNA for the CDR3: TGTGCCAGCAGCGTAGCTACTAGCGTTTACAATGAGCAGTTCTTC. The gene calls are TRBV9 and TRBJ2-1, with TRBD2 identical over 7 bases. Germline CDR1 SGDLS, CDR2 YYNGEE. Trimming at V came to 0 bases and at J to 4 bases, leaving 4 bases not matched to a gene. The CDR3 extends over 15 amino acids.